Listed here are 30 T cell receptor beta chains from one sample, sequenced in a study of CD4 T cells in relation to SARS-CoV-2 and coronaviruses. Their cognate antigens are unknown. The unexposed donors gave CD4+ T cells in about 2011-2019, prior to COVID-19. The cells were cultured for about 10 days before CD4+ T cells were isolated. Profiling relied on immunoSEQ multiplex PCR, and the TCRdb table lists in-frame clones only, not all of them. The table includes under 20,000 clones, about 80% detected once. Sequenced: CD4+ T cells from PBMCs, cultured in vitro. These TCRs come from a human donor in good health.

This sequence joins TRBV3-1 (or the pseudogene TRBV3-2) and TRBJ2-1; 15 nucleotides line up with TRBD2. The V gene's germline CDR1 is LGHDT and CDR2 YNNKEL (reference sequence). V gave up 1 base and J gave up 8 bases; unmatched junction bases: 12. The CDR3 is made up of 19 amino acids. This chain's CDR3 is CASSQGGLAGGTWIDEQFF. In DNA form, the CDR3 reads TGTGCCAGCAGCCAAGGAGGACTAGCGGGGGGGACATGGATCGATGAGCAGTTCTTC.

V gene TRBV18 combines with J gene TRBJ2-6; no definite D call. The CDR3 runs to 15 residues. V was clipped by 3 bases and J by 1 base, with 7 bases between them. Germline V gene lookup returns CDR1 KGHSH and CDR2 LQKENI. The CDR3 region is CASSPTTSGANVLTF. Here the CDR3 DNA reads TGTGCCAGCTCACCGACAACTTCTGGGGCCAACGTCCTGACTTTC.

The chain joins TRBV19 to TRBJ2-3; TRBD2 aligns across 8 bases. The CDR3 spans 14 residues. J was trimmed by 6 bases and V by 3 bases; bases with no gene match: 5. CDR1 is LNHDA and CDR2 is SQIVND in the germline V gene (reference sequence). The CDR3 protein is CASSMLAGLDTQYF. The CDR3 DNA is TGTGCCAGTAGTATGCTAGCGGGTCTCGATACGCAGTATTTT.

The chain carries TRBV5-4 and TRBJ1-2; 9 bases line up with TRBD1. Germline CDR1 SGHNT, CDR2 YYREEE (reference sequence). V was pared by 2 bases and J by 4 bases, with 12 bases of the junction left unmatched. The CDR3 runs 17 residues. The CDR3 reads CASSLYGTGSSRYGYTF. The CDR3, as DNA: TGTGCCAGCAGCTTATACGGGACAGGGTCGTCCCGCTATGGCTACACCTTC.

V gene TRBV28 combines with J gene TRBJ2-7, with 10 positions matching TRBD2. V lost 5 bases to trimming and J lost 2 bases; unmatched junction nucleotides: 6. The CDR3 loop spans 15 amino acids. From germline, CDR1 is MDHEN and CDR2 SYDVKM. CDR3 region: CASSTRLAGTYEQYF. CDR3 in DNA: TGTGCCAGCAGTACTCGACTAGCGGGTACCTACGAGCAGTACTTC.

This chain connects TRBV5-6 to TRBJ2-1; perhaps TRBD2 as D (6 bases). The germline V gene has CDR1 SGHDT and CDR2 YYEEEE. V was cut by 3 bases and J by 4 bases, with 17 bases left in between. The CDR3 runs 16 residues. The CDR3 DNA reads TGTGCCAGCAGCTGGGGTTTGCGGGATACTTACAATGAGCAGTTCTTC. Residues: CASSWGLRDTYNEQFF. The full variable domain, with the rest looked up from reference TRBV5-6 and TRBJ2-1, is DAGVTQSPTHLIKTRGQQVTLRCSPKSGHDTVSWYQQALGQGPQFIFQYYEEEERQRGNFPDRFSGHQFPNYSSELNVNALLLGDSALYLCASSWGLRDTYNEQFFGPGTRLTVL.

The chain recombines TRBV6-5 with TRBJ2-2; D gene uncertain. CDR3 length: 12 amino acids. CDR1 MNHEY and CDR2 SVGAGI come from the germline V gene. Trimming took 5 bases from V and 4 from J, leaving 5 bases between them. The CDR3, as DNA: TGTGCCAGCAGTCTCCGCACCGGGGAGCTGTTTTTT. Encoded protein: CASSLRTGELFF.

The V and J genes are TRBV19 and TRBJ2-1; 7 positions agree with TRBD1. The CDR3 sequence is 16 residues long. Germline V gene lookup returns CDR1 LNHDA and CDR2 SQIVND (reference sequence). After removal of 0 bases from V and 4 bases from J, the junction contained 6 bases not matched to a gene. The CDR3 DNA sequence: TGTGCCAGTAGTATAGAAACAGGGGTCCCTTACAATGAGCAGTTCTTC. Translated: CASSIETGVPYNEQFF. Supplemented by reference TRBV19 and TRBJ2-1, the full variable domain reads DGGITQSPKYLFRKEGQNVTLSCEQNLNHDAMYWYRQDPGQGLRLIYYSQIVNDFQKGDIAEGYSVSREKKESFPLTVTSAQKNPTAFYLCASSIETGVPYNEQFFGPGTRLTVL.

In this sample, this clone turned up once. V usage is TRBV30 and J usage is TRBJ2-4; D gene uncertain. The CDR3 contains 15 residues. Germline assignment: CDR1 GTSNPN and CDR2 SVGIG (reference sequence). The V gene lost 2 bases and the J gene lost 0 bases, with 11 bases spanning the gap. CDR3 bases: TGTGCCTGGAGTATTAACAGACTAGCCAAAAACATTCAGTACTTC. Amino acid sequence: CAWSINRLAKNIQYF.

The CDR3 is CASIPDSNTDTQYF. The CDR3 DNA reads as TGTGCCAGCATCCCGGACAGTAACACAGATACGCAGTATTTT. V gene TRBV7-8 combines with J gene TRBJ2-3; D may be TRBD1 (6 bases). This CDR3 comprises 14 residues. The germline gives CDR1 SGHVS, CDR2 FQNEAQ. Trimming took 7 bases from V and 2 from J, leaving 13 bases between them.

Points on this clone: One end of the junction varies from germline; a read error may be responsible. The V call is TRBV5-3, the J call TRBJ2-7; perhaps TRBD2 as D (5 bases). TRBV5-3 is sorted into the ORF group, with uncertain function. The CDR3 is 16 residues long. The CDR3 DNA reads TGTGCCAGAAGCCGGCGGTATAGCGTGATCTCCCACGAGCAGTACTTC. Its protein is CARSRRYSVISHEQYF.

The J gene is TRBJ1-4, the V gene TRBV7-8; a possible D gene is TRBD1 (5 bases). V lost 5 bases and J 4 bases, leaving 8 bases between the germline ends. This CDR3 has 13 residues. Germline values: CDR1 SGHVS, CDR2 FQNEAQ. CDR3 coding DNA: TGTGCCAGCAGCCCCGACAGTAATGAAAAACTGTTTTTT. Translating gives CASSPDSNEKLFF.

The rearrangement links TRBV7-3 to TRBJ1-5, with D possibly TRBD1 on 5 matching bases. V lost 0 bases and J lost 1, with 7 bases in between. CDR3 size: 15 residues. Germline loops: CDR1 SGHTA, CDR2 FQGTGA. The CDR3 region has the DNA TGTGCCAGCAGCTTAACTGGGGGAAGCAATCAGCCCCAGCATTTT. Its protein is CASSLTGGSNQPQHF. Supplemented by reference TRBV7-3 and TRBJ1-5, the full variable domain reads GAGVSQTPSNKVTEKGKYVELRCDPISGHTALYWYRQSLGQGPEFLIYFQGTGAADDSGLPNDRFFAVRPEGSVSTLKIQRTERGDSAVYLCASSLTGGSNQPQHFGDGTRLSIL.

The gene calls are TRBV2 and TRBJ1-5; D is perhaps TRBD1 (5 bases). V gave up 9 bases and J gave up 1 base, with 13 bases separating them. The germline gives CDR1 SNHLY, CDR2 FYNNEI. The CDR3 extends over 14 amino acids. The CDR3 nucleotides are TGTGCCAGTACTAAGGGGCAGAGCAATCAGCCCCAGCATTTT. Translating gives CASTKGQSNQPQHF.

The rearrangement joins TRBV6-5 to TRBJ1-6; perhaps TRBD1 as D (6 bases). V was cut by 0 bases and J by 10 bases, with 13 bases left in between. This CDR3 has 15 amino acids. Germline loops: CDR1 MNHEY, CDR2 SVGAGI. CDR3 sequence (DNA): TGTGCCAGCAGTTACTCGACTGGGGGCAAATCACCCCTCCACTTT. The encoded protein is CASSYSTGGKSPLHF.

This clone appeared a few times. The chain combines TRBV6-1 with TRBJ1-3, with D unresolved. CDR3 length equals 12 residues. V was trimmed by 1 base and J by 4 bases, leaving 2 bases between them. Germline values: CDR1 MNHNS, CDR2 SASEGT. CDR3 protein: CASSEVGNTIYF. CDR3 sequence (DNA): TGTGCCAGCAGTGAAGTCGGAAACACCATATATTTT.

This clone is medium-sized (0.01 to 0.1%). This chain joins TRBV24-1 and TRBJ2-2, with TRBD2 matching over 7 bases. Looked up from germline, CDR1 is KGHDR and CDR2 is SFDVKD. The CDR3 spans 14 residues. The V segment lost 9 bases and the J segment 3 bases; nucleotides outside the gene matches: 6. The CDR3 sequence: CATRGGRDTGELFF. CDR3 DNA sequence: TGTGCCACCCGAGGAGGGAGGGACACCGGGGAGCTGTTTTTT.

The V and J genes are TRBV7-8 and TRBJ2-7; 8 bases align to TRBD1. V gave up 1 base and J gave up 4 bases; unmatched junction bases: 6. Germline lookup yields CDR1 SGHVS and CDR2 FQNEAQ. The CDR3 covers 15 residues. The CDR3 DNA is TGTGCCAGCAGCTTAGTCGGGACAGGAGGGTACGAGCAGTACTTC. Amino acids: CASSLVGTGGYEQYF.

This rearrangement joins TRBV10-2 to TRBJ2-7; D is undetermined. V was shortened by 2 bases and J by 3 bases, with 8 bases between the two germline ends. The CDR3 has 13 amino acids. Germline lookup yields CDR1 WSHSY and CDR2 SAAADI. CDR3 protein: CASSEMVGYEQYF. CDR3 nucleotides: TGCGCCAGCAGTGAGATGGTAGGCTACGAGCAGTACTTC.

The chain carries TRBV7-9 and TRBJ2-1; tentative D call: TRBD1 (5 bases). Germline loops: CDR1 SEHNR, CDR2 FQNEAQ (reference sequence). The CDR3 extends over 15 amino acids. Trimming took off 1 base at V and 8 bases at J, with 15 bases between the two ends. CDR3 amino acids: CASSLERKGVYEQFF. The DNA of the CDR3 is TGTGCCAGCAGCTTAGAGAGGAAAGGGGTATATGAGCAGTTCTTC.

This clone has just one count. The chain is built from TRBV19 and TRBJ2-5; no clear D. Trimming took 4 bases from V and 3 from J, leaving 6 bases between them. Germline assignment: CDR1 LNHDA and CDR2 SQIVND (reference sequence). The CDR3 is 12 residues long. CDR3 DNA: TGTGCCAGTAGTAGCAATAAAGAGACCCAGTACTTC. Translated: CASSSNKETQYF. Filled out from reference TRBV19 and TRBJ2-5, the complete variable domain reads DGGITQSPKYLFRKEGQNVTLSCEQNLNHDAMYWYRQDPGQGLRLIYYSQIVNDFQKGDIAEGYSVSREKKESFPLTVTSAQKNPTAFYLCASSSNKETQYFGPGTRLLVL.

The chain links TRBV9 to TRBJ2-1, with D possibly being TRBD1 or TRBD2 (6 bases each). Trimming pared 4 bases from V and 3 bases from J, leaving 17 bases between. Germline V lookup: CDR1 SGDLS, CDR2 YYNGEE. This CDR3 region has 16 residues. CDR3 DNA: TGTGCCAGCAGCCCGCGAGAGGGGGGTATCTACAATGAGCAGTTCTTC. It yields the protein CASSPREGGIYNEQFF.

The genes are TRBV6-2 or TRBV6-3 and TRBJ2-1; D call uncertain. CDR1 and CDR2 from the germline V gene are MNHEY and SVGEGT. This CDR3 has 15 residues. V gave up 2 bases and J gave up 0 bases, with 8 bases separating them. The CDR3 DNA follows: TGTGCCAGCAGTTACCCGCCTCCCTCCTACAATGAGCAGTTCTTC. It is translated as CASSYPPPSYNEQFF.

This clone was seen just once. The chain recombines TRBV19 with TRBJ2-5; the D is unclear. V was trimmed by 6 bases and J by 2 bases, leaving 7 bases between them. This CDR3 has 12 amino acids. CDR1 LNHDA and CDR2 SQIVND come from the germline V gene (reference sequence). CDR3 DNA: TGTGCCAGTAGCAAATTTCAAGAGACCCAGTACTTC. It specifies CASSKFQETQYF. Together with reference TRBV19 and TRBJ2-5, the CDR3 gives the full variable domain: DGGITQSPKYLFRKEGQNVTLSCEQNLNHDAMYWYRQDPGQGLRLIYYSQIVNDFQKGDIAEGYSVSREKKESFPLTVTSAQKNPTAFYLCASSKFQETQYFGPGTRLLVL.

This clone was seen once. The chain employs TRBV3-1 (or the pseudogene TRBV3-2) and TRBJ2-1, with 8 bases aligning to TRBD2. The V gene end was trimmed by 3 bases and the J gene end by 5 bases; junction bases not matched to a gene: 6. Per germline, CDR1 LGHDT and CDR2 YNNKEL (reference sequence). The CDR3 contains 15 residues. CDR3 DNA: TGTGCCAGCAGCCAGGGACTAGGGAGAAACAATGAGCAGTTCTTC. Protein sequence: CASSQGLGRNNEQFF.

The rearrangement uses TRBV7-3 and TRBJ2-2; D is uncertain. Trimming took off 0 bases at V and 1 base at J, with 9 bases between the two ends. Germline-derived CDR1 and CDR2 are SGHTA and FQGTGA. The CDR3 is made up of 16 amino acids. CDR3 loop: CASSLTALGNTGELFF. In nucleotides, the CDR3 is TGTGCCAGCAGCTTAACAGCTCTTGGGAACACCGGGGAGCTGTTTTTT.

The chain joins TRBV24-1 to TRBJ2-5; D is uncertain. V lost 11 bases, J lost 2 bases, and 14 bases lay in between. Per germline, CDR1 KGHDR and CDR2 SFDVKD. The CDR3 is 13 amino acids. This CDR3 reads CAIQQDGQETQYF. CDR3 DNA: TGTGCCATCCAGCAGGACGGACAAGAGACCCAGTACTTC.

The chain recombines TRBV30 with TRBJ1-1; tentatively, D is TRBD1 (5 bases). The CDR3 length is 12 residues. Trimming removed 0 bases from V and 11 bases from J, with 13 bases in between. Germline V gene lookup returns CDR1 GTSNPN and CDR2 SVGIG (reference sequence). The CDR3: CAWSVAGWGAFF. For the CDR3, the DNA is TGTGCCTGGAGTGTGGCGGGTTGGGGGGCTTTCTTT.

The rearrangement uses TRBV24-1 and TRBJ2-1; maybe TRBD1 (6 bases). Trimming stripped 4 bases from V and 7 bases from J, with 19 bases between. The CDR3 is 16 amino acids. Germline lookup yields CDR1 KGHDR and CDR2 SFDVKD. CDR3 region: CATSESMGAPVNEQFF. The DNA of the CDR3 is TGTGCCACCAGTGAGAGTATGGGGGCGCCGGTGAATGAGCAGTTCTTC.

The chain recombines TRBV4-2 with TRBJ2-7; D possibly corresponds to TRBD2 (5 bases). CDR3 length: 15 amino acids. Germline values: CDR1 LGHNA, CDR2 YNFKEQ. Trimming took off 1 base at V and 0 bases at J, with 10 bases between the two ends. This CDR3 reads CASSQVQGSSYEQYF. The CDR3 nucleotides are TGTGCCAGCAGCCAAGTTCAAGGGAGCTCCTACGAGCAGTACTTC.